This T cell receptor (beta chain) was identified during a study of blood T cell repertoires in COVID-19. Germline lookup yields CDR1 SGHNT and CDR2 YENEEA. V lost 1 base and J lost 12, with 13 bases in between. The CDR3 spans 13 residues. Data came from immunoSEQ multiplex PCR; TCRdb stores just in-frame clones and leaves some out. The sample includes 200,000 to 250,000 clones, 83% of them seen just once. In Seattle, patients joined the study during active infection and were tracked longitudinally. The chain has TRBV11-3 and TRBJ2-1; D may be TRBD2 (6 bases). Sample: peripheral blood. The sequence came from a woman under 40 with COVID-19, enrolled during active disease. The CDR3 spells CASSLVLPEGQFF. The CDR3 DNA is TGTGCCAGCAGCTTAGTCCTCCCGGAGGGGCAGTTCTTC.